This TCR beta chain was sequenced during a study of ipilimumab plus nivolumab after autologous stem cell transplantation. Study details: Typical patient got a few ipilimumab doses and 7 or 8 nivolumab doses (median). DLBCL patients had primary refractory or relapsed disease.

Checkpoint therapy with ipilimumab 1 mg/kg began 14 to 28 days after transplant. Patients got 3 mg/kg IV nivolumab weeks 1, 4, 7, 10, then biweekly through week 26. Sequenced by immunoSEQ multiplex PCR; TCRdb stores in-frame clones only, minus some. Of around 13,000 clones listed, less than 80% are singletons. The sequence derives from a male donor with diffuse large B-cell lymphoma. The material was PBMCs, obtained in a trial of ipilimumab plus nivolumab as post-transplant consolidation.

In DNA, the CDR3 is TGTGCCAGCAGTCGGGGGACAAGTGCCTACGAGCAGTACTTC. It is translated as CASSRGTSAYEQYF. The gene calls are TRBV6-1 and TRBJ2-7, with D perhaps matching TRBD1 or TRBD2 (6 bases each). This CDR3 region has 14 residues. Looked up from germline, CDR1 is MNHNS and CDR2 is SASEGT. The V gene lost 5 bases and the J gene lost 2 bases, with 13 bases spanning the gap.